This T cell receptor (beta chain) was recovered during a study of T cell responses to AZD1222 COVID-19 vaccine (dated by TCRdb to the early 2020s). Looking at the study overall: A total of just over 230 trial participants underwent TCR sequencing, of whom some 210 received two doses of AZD1222 and 26 received two doses of the MenACWY control vaccine. Enrollment into the trials was organized by age into subgroups of 18-55, 56-69 and 70-plus years, and those subgroups contained roughly 150, 30 and 60 TCR-sequenced participants, respectively.

What the time point label conveys for this sample: about 28 days (+/-7) after the second vaccine dose. AZD1222 recipients whose second dose came at about 4 weeks and those whose second dose came at about 12 weeks were combined into one group, since spike-specific TCR depth and breadth did not differ between the two schedules. Vaccinee samples came from UK trials COV001 and COV002, including a single-blind randomized controlled phase 2/3 trial of AZD1222 (ChAdOx1 nCoV-19) in healthy adults. Trial participant PBMC samples were collected at day 0 and day 28 after the second dose for TCRbeta chain sequencing. Concerning this clone itself: Its antigen has not been determined. Qualities for individual bases were not recorded, and no much larger clone is one base off.

The CDR3 regions of human TCRbeta chains were analyzed by immunosequencing. Per the authors' processing: TCRs in the repertoires were matched against a reference library of SARS-CoV-2-specific TCRs that had been generated with the MIRA antigen-specificity platform. Breadth was defined as the fraction of unique TCRs that were SARS-CoV-2-associated. Depth was defined as the fraction of total T cells that were SARS-CoV-2-associated. Using the MIRA data, each spike-specific TCR was assigned both to the spike region to which the TCR was reactive and to a CD4 or CD8 class. Log10-transformed breadth and depth values were compared by one-way ANOVA with Sidak's multiple comparisons tests. The table comes from immuneACCESS by way of TCRdb, which keeps in-frame sequences with V and J called. Part of the clones is missing from these tables; in studies checked, under half for an unresolved V gene and the rest for unknown reasons. V and J calls and clone size are those listed in that table; D and trimming were worked out from the DNA. This sample comprises approximately 77,000 clones, 70% to 90% of them detected only once. The ten largest clonotypes hold around 3.5% of the sample.

Measured from the cysteine to the phenylalanine, the CDR3 is 19 residues long. The only DNA kept is the CDR3, 57 bases in frame from the first base. From a lookup of the germline V gene, CDR1 and CDR2 are SGHTA and FQGTGA. Relative to germline, V is missing 4 bases and J is missing 2 bases, with 7 bases of the junction outside any gene match. Broad study findings and their caveats: The 56-69-year group was small, and its depth increase did not reach significance, likely because of low power. Conclusions about previously exposed vaccinees are limited, since just five to seven AZD1222 recipients were seropositive for SARS-CoV-2 at baseline. CD4 TCRs associated with the vaccine covered the entire spike protein, and the dominant responses were in regions 160-218 and 743-854. A significant rise in spike-specific TCR breadth and depth was observed after two AZD1222 doses relative to day 0 and relative to MenACWY recipients. Because no day 14 peak-response samples were available, repertoires were characterized only after the peak T cell response. Participants were mostly white British and included more females than males, and it was suggested by the authors that clonal diversity may have been underestimated. Nearly half of unique spike-specific TCRs reportedly recognized epitopes outside regions mutated in the B.1.351 and B.1.1.7 variants.

This receptor chain uses TRBV7-3 and TRBJ2-6; the junction holds 14 bases that match TRBD2. Sequenced material: peripheral blood, taken 28 days after the second AZD1222 dose. The origin of this receptor is an adult who received the AZD1222 COVID-19 vaccine. The nucleotides are TGTGCCAGCAGCTCCCACCGACTAGCGGGAGGGCCTGGGGCCAACGTCCTGACTTTC. Protein translation: CASSSHRLAGGPGANVLTF.